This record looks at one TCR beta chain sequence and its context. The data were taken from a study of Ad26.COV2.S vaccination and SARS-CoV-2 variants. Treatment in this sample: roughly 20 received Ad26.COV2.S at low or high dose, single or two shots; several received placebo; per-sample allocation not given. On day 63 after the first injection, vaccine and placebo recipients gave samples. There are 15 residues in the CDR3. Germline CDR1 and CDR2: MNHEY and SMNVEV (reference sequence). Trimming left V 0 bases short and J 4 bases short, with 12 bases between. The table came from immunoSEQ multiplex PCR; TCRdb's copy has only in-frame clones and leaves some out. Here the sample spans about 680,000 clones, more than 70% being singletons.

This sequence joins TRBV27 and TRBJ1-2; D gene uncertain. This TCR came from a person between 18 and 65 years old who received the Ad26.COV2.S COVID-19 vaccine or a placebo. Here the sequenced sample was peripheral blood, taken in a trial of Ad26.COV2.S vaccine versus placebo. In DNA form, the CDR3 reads TGTGCCAGCAGTTTATCGATAACAGCTTTCTATGGCTACACCTTC. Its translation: CASSLSITAFYGYTF.